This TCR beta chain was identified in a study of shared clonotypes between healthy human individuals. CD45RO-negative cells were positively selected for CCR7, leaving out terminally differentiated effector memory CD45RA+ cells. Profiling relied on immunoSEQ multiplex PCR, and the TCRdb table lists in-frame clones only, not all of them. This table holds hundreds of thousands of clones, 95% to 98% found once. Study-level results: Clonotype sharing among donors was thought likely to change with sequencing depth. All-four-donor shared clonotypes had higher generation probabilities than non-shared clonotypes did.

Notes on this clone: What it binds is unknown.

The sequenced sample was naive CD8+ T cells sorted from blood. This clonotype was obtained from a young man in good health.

The CDR3 region is CASSFLGGNYGYTF. Here the CDR3 DNA reads TGTGCCAGCAGTTTTCTAGGCGGTAACTATGGCTACACCTTC. This chain connects TRBV27 to TRBJ1-2; D gene unclear. Germline V gives CDR1 MNHEY, CDR2 SMNVEV (reference sequence). The CDR3 covers 14 residues. V was shortened by 3 bases and J by 1 base, with 9 bases between the two germline ends.